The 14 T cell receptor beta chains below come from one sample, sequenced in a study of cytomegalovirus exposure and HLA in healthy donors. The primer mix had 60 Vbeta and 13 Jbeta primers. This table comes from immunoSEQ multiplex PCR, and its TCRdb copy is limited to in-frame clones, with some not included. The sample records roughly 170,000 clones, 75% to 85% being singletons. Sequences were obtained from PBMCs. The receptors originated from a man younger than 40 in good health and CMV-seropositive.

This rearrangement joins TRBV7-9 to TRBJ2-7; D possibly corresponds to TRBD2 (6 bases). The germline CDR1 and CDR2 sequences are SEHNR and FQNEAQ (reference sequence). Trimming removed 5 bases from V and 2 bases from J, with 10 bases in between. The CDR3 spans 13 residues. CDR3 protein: CASSPGGTYEQYF. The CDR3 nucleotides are TGTGCCAGCAGCCCCGGGGGAACCTACGAGCAGTACTTC.

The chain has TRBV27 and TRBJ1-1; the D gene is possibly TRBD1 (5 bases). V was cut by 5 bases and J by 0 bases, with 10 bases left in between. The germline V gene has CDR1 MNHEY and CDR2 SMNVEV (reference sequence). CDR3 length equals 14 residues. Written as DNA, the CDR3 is TGTGCCAGCAGTCGACAGAGAATGAACACTGAAGCTTTCTTT. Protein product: CASSRQRMNTEAFF.

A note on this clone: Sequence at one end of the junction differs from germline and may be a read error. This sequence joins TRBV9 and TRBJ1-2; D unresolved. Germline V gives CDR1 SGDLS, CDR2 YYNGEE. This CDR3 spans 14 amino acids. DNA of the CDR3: TGTGCCAGCAGCCCCACCCTCCCGAGGTATGGCTACCCCTTC. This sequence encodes CASSPTLPRYGYPF.

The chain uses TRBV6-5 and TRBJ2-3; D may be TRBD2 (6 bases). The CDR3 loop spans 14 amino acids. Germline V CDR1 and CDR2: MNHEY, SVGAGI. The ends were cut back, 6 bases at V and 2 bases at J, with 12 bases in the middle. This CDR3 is CASSHRLDTDTQYF. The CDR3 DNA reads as TGTGCCAGCAGCCATAGACTAGACACAGATACGCAGTATTTT.

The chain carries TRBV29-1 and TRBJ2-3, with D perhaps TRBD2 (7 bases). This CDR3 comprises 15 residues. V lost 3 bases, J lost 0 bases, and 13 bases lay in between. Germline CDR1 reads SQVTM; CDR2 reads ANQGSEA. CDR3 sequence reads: CSVDRGGSSTDTQYF. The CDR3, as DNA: TGCAGCGTTGATAGGGGGGGGTCTAGCACAGATACGCAGTATTTT.

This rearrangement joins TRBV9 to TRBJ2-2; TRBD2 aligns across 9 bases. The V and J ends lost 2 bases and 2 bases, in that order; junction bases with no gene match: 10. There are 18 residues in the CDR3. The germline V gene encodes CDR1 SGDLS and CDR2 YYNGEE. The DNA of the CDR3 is TGTGCCAGCAGCGTCAGAGCTAGCGGGGAGGAAAACACCGGGGAGCTGTTTTTT. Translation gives CASSVRASGEENTGELFF.

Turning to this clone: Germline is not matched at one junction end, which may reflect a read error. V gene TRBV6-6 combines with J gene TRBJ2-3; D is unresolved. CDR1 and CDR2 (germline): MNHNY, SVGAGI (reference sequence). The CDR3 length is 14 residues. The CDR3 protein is CASSYSVGTDTQYF. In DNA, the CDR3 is TGTGCCAGCAGCTACTCGGTAGGCACAGATACGCAGTATTTT.

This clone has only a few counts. CDR3 nucleotides: TGTGCCAGCAGCTTAGTACAGGGTGGAGAACTGTTTTTT. This translates into CASSLVQGGELFF. The genes are TRBV7-9 and TRBJ1-4, with a tentative D call TRBD1 (6 bases). The germline gives CDR1 SEHNR, CDR2 FQNEAQ (reference sequence). V lost 1 base, J lost 12 bases, and 12 bases lay in between. The CDR3 spans 13 residues.

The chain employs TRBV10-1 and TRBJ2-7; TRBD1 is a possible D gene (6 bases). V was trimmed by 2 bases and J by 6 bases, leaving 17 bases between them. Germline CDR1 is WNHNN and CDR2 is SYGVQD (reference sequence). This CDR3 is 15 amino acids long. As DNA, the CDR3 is TGCGCCAGCAGTGAGACCCAGGGGACCGGGGCCGAGCAGTACTTC. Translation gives CASSETQGTGAEQYF.

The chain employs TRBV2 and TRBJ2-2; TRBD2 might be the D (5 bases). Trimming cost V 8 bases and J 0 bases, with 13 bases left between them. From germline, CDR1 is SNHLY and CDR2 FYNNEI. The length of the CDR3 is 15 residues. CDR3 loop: CASGRARANTGELFF. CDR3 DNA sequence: TGTGCCAGCGGGCGGGCCCGTGCGAACACCGGGGAGCTGTTTTTT. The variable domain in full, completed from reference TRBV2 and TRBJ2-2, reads EPEVTQTPSHQVTQMGQEVILRCVPISNHLYFYWYRQILGQKVEFLVSFYNNEISEKSEIFDDQFSVERPDGSNFTLKIRSTKLEDSAMYFCASGRARANTGELFFGEGSRLTVL.

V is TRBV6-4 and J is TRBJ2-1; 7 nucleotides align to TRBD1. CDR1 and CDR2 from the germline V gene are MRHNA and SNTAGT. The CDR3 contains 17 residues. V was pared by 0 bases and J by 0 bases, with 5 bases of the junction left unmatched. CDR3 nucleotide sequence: TGTGCCAGCAGTGACTCTGGGCGGACAGGCTCCTACAATGAGCAGTTCTTC. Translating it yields CASSDSGRTGSYNEQFF.

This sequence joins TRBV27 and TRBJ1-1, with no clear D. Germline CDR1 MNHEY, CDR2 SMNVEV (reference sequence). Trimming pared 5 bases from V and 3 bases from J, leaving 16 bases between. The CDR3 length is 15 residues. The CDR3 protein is CASSALDFGHTEAFF. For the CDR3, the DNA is TGTGCCAGCAGTGCTTTGGACTTTGGCCACACTGAAGCTTTCTTT.

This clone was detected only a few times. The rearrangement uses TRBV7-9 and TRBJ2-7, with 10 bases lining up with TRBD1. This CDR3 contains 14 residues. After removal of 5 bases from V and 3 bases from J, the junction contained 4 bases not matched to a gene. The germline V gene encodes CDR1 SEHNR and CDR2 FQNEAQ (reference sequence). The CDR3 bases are TGTGCCAGCAGCCCCCGGGACAGGGGCTACGAGCAGTACTTC. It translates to CASSPRDRGYEQYF.

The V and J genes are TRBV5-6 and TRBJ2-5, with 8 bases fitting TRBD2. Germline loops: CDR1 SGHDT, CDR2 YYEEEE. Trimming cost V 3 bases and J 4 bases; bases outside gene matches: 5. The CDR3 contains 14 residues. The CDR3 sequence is CASSYAAGGETQYF. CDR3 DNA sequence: TGTGCCAGCAGCTACGCGGCGGGGGGAGAGACCCAGTACTTC.